This paragraph covers one TCR beta chain sequence. The antigen is not known. The PCR ran on 60 Vbeta and 13 Jbeta primers. Method: immunoSEQ multiplex PCR; TCRdb's copy keeps in-frame clones and lacks some. Among around 180,000 clones, approximately 75% were seen once, and the ten largest hold 1.5%. Per germline, CDR1 KGHSH and CDR2 LQKENI. There are 13 residues in the CDR3. Trimming took 4 bases from V and 5 from J, leaving 11 bases between them. The data were obtained in a study of cytomegalovirus exposure and HLA in healthy donors. Looking at the study overall: For the roughly 400 genotyped donors, more than 65% fell within the Caucasian-associated ancestry cluster. Study-wide results and caveats: When a later analysis was performed, an Asian-associated ancestry cluster reportedly had fewer N-insertions than the approximately 700-donor mean.

The donors (healthy individuals) were bone marrow donors. The rearrangement joins TRBV18 to TRBJ1-1, with D unclear. The clonotype comes from a girl between 5 and 17 years old in good health and CMV-seronegative. The sequenced sample was PBMCs. In DNA, the CDR3 is TGTGCCAGCTCACGCCTCTCACATACTGAAGCTTTCTTT. This translates into CASSRLSHTEAFF. The full variable domain, its missing parts supplied by reference TRBV18 and TRBJ1-1, is NAGVMQNPRHLVRRRGQEARLRCSPMKGHSHVYWYRQLPEEGLKFMVYLQKENIIDESGMPKERFSAEFPKEGPSILRIQQVVRGDSAAYFCASSRLSHTEAFFGQGTRLTVV.